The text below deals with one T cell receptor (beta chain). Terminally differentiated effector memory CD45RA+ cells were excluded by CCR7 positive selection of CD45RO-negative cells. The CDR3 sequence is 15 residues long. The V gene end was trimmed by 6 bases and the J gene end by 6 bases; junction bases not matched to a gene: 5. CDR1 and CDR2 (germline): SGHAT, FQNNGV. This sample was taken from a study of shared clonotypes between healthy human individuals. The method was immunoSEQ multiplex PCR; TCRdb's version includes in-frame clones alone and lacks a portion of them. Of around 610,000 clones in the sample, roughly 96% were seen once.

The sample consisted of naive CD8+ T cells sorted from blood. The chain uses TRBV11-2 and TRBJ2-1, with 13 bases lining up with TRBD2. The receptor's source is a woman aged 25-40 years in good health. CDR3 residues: CASRVGLAGSNEQFF. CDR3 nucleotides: TGTGCCAGCAGAGTGGGACTAGCGGGATCCAATGAGCAGTTCTTC. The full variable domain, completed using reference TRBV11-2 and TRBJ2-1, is EAGVAQSPRYKIIEKRQSVAFWCNPISGHATLYWYQQILGQGPKLLIQFQNNGVVDDSQLPKDRFSAERLKGVDSTLKIQPAKLEDSAVYLCASRVGLAGSNEQFFGPGTRLTVL.